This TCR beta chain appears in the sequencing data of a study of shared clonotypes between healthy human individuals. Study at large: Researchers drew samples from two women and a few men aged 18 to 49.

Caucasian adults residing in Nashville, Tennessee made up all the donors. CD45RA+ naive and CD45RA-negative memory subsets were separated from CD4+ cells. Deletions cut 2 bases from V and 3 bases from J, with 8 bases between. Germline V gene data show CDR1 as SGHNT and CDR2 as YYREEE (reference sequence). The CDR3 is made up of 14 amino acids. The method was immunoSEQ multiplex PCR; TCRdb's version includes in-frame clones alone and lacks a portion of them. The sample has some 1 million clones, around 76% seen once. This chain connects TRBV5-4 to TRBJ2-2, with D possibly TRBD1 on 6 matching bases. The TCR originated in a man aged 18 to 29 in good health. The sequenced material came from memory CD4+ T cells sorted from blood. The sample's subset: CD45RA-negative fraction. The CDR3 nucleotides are TGTGCCAGCAGCTTCTCAGGGGACACCGGGGAGCTGTTTTTT. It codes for CASSFSGDTGELFF. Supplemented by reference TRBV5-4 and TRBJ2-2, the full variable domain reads ETGVTQSPTHLIKTRGQQVTLRCSSQSGHNTVSWYQQALGQGPQFIFQYYREEENGRGNFPPRFSGLQFPNYSSELNVNALELDDSALYLCASSFSGDTGELFFGEGSRLTVL.